This entry lists 26 T cell receptor beta chains sequenced from one sample in a study of shared clonotypes between healthy human individuals. TCRdb's table, derived via immunoSEQ multiplex PCR, lists solely in-frame clones and lacks some. Of roughly 2.2 million clones in the sample, 85% to 95% were seen once. Sequencing was done on a sample of naive CD4+ T cells from PBMCs. This sample's subset: CD45RA+ positively selected. The receptors were sampled from a man aged 18 to 30 in good health. Some clones in this sample may be carry-over from other donors' samples.

The chain combines TRBV5-1 with TRBJ2-5; D is possibly TRBD2 (5 bases). Trimming took off 1 base at V and 2 bases at J, with 12 bases between the two ends. CDR1 and CDR2 from the germline V gene are SGHRS and YFSETQ. This CDR3 is built from 15 residues. In nucleotides, the CDR3 is TGCGCCAGCAGCTTGTCTGGCGGGTCTCAAGAGACCCAGTACTTC. This encodes CASSLSGGSQETQYF. The variable domain in full, completed from reference TRBV5-1 and TRBJ2-5, reads KAGVTQTPRYLIKTRGQQVTLSCSPISGHRSVSWYQQTPGQGLQFLFEYFSETQRNKGNFPGRFSGRQFSNSRSEMNVSTLELGDSALYLCASSLSGGSQETQYFGPGTRLLVL.

The rearrangement uses TRBV14 and TRBJ1-2, with 7 positions matching TRBD1. The germline V gene has CDR1 SGHDN and CDR2 FVKESK. J lost 1 base, V lost 2 bases, and 4 bases had no gene match. The CDR3 runs 15 residues. In nucleotides, the CDR3 is TGTGCCAGCAGCCAACGGGACAGAATTAACTATGGCTACACCTTC. Translating it yields CASSQRDRINYGYTF.

Here the CDR3 reads CAWSKVPKLFF. The CDR3 DNA sequence: TGTGCCTGGAGTAAAGTACCCAAGTTGTTCTTC. V gene TRBV30 combines with J gene TRBJ2-1; D call uncertain. V was shortened by 2 bases and J by 15 bases, with 14 bases between the two germline ends. The CDR3 consists of 11 residues. The V gene's germline CDR1 is GTSNPN and CDR2 SVGIG (reference sequence).

The chain links TRBV28 to TRBJ1-2, with D perhaps matching TRBD1 (6 bases). V was pared by 7 bases and J by 4 bases, with 16 bases between. Germline V CDR1 and CDR2: MDHEN, SYDVKM. There are 14 residues in the CDR3. CDR3 amino acids: CASTRVRGAYGYTF. The CDR3 DNA reads TGTGCCAGCACCAGGGTGAGGGGGGCCTATGGCTACACCTTC.

The sample holds one count of this clone. Here the CDR3 DNA reads TGCGCCAGCAGCCCCCAGACAGGTCTGCGGGAGACCCAGTACTTC. It is translated as CASSPQTGLRETQYF. The chain joins TRBV5-1 to TRBJ2-5, with a possible D match to TRBD1 (6 bases). The CDR3 runs 15 residues. Trimming removed 4 bases at V and 5 bases at J, with 18 bases between. The germline gives CDR1 SGHRS, CDR2 YFSETQ.

This clone has just one count. The chain couples TRBV19 to TRBJ2-3; TRBD2 matches at 8 bases. CDR3 size: 16 residues. Unmatched junction bases numbered 9, after V lost 5 bases and J lost 2 bases. The germline CDR1 and CDR2 sequences are LNHDA and SQIVND (reference sequence). CDR3 residues: CASSGPGLDFTDTQYF. The CDR3 DNA reads as TGTGCCAGTAGTGGACCGGGACTAGACTTCACAGATACGCAGTATTTT.

In its sample, this clone was seen once. This chain's CDR3 is CAIANRGGLNTEAFF. CDR3 coding DNA: TGCGCCATCGCTAACAGGGGAGGCCTGAACACTGAAGCTTTCTTT. This rearrangement joins TRBV10-2 to TRBJ1-1; 7 bases map to TRBD1. The V gene's germline CDR1 is WSHSY and CDR2 SAAADI. There are 15 residues in the CDR3. V lost 10 bases to trimming and J lost 0 bases; unmatched junction nucleotides: 11.

V usage is TRBV28 and J usage is TRBJ1-5; D is unclear. In germline, CDR1 is MDHEN, CDR2 SYDVKM. The CDR3 length is 14 residues. Trimming removed 8 bases from V and 7 bases from J, with 18 bases in between. CDR3: CASGSPLFGQPQHF. Written as DNA, the CDR3 is TGTGCCAGCGGAAGCCCCTTATTCGGCCAGCCCCAGCATTTT.

The V call is TRBV19, the J call TRBJ2-4; possibly TRBD1 for D (7 bases). The length of the CDR3 is 18 residues. V was pared by 3 bases and J by 0 bases, with 18 bases between. The V gene's germline CDR1 is LNHDA and CDR2 SQIVND (reference sequence). The chain's CDR3 is CASSITTGTLLAKNIQYF. The CDR3 DNA reads as TGTGCCAGTAGTATTACGACAGGGACTCTCCTAGCCAAAAACATTCAGTACTTC.

V gene TRBV5-1 combines with J gene TRBJ1-3, with TRBD1 as a possible D gene (6 bases). The CDR3 consists of 14 residues. Germline-derived CDR1 and CDR2 are SGHRS and YFSETQ. V was cut by 3 bases and J by 2 bases, with 9 bases left in between. DNA for the CDR3: TGCGCCAGCAGCTGGCAGGGGCCTGGAAACACCATATATTTT. It specifies CASSWQGPGNTIYF.

With respect to this clone: The sample contains more than one DNA sequence encoding this CDR3. CDR3 DNA sequence: TGTGCCAGCAGCGTTGGGCAGGGGTGGAATGAGCAGTTCTTC. This gives the protein CASSVGQGWNEQFF. J is TRBJ2-1 and V is TRBV9, with D perhaps TRBD1 (6 bases). V lost 2 bases to trimming and J lost 7 bases, with 13 bases between them. The CDR3 is 14 residues long. Germline V gives CDR1 SGDLS, CDR2 YYNGEE.

The chain is built from TRBV5-1 and TRBJ2-1; TRBD2 might be the D (5 bases). Trimming shortened V by 4 bases and J by 6 bases, and 23 bases separated the two germline ends. The CDR3 sequence is 17 residues long. Germline V gives CDR1 SGHRS, CDR2 YFSETQ. The CDR3, as DNA: TGCGCCAGCAGCGACCTTCTCCGAGGGCCCTTGAGCAATGAGCAGTTCTTC. Amino acid sequence: CASSDLLRGPLSNEQFF.

The rearrangement uses TRBV18 and TRBJ2-2, with a weak D call TRBD2 (5 bases). Trimming cost V 2 bases and J 6 bases, with 10 bases left between them. The CDR3 length is 14 residues. CDR1 KGHSH and CDR2 LQKENI come from the germline V gene. The CDR3 here is CASSPGMEAGELFF. CDR3 nucleotide sequence: TGTGCCAGCTCACCAGGGATGGAGGCCGGGGAGCTGTTTTTT. Based on the CDR3 plus reference TRBV18 and TRBJ2-2, the full variable domain is NAGVMQNPRHLVRRRGQEARLRCSPMKGHSHVYWYRQLPEEGLKFMVYLQKENIIDESGMPKERFSAEFPKEGPSILRIQQVVRGDSAAYFCASSPGMEAGELFFGEGSRLTVL.

This clone has just one count. V and J are TRBV5-6 and TRBJ2-1, with D possibly being TRBD1 (7 bases). The V end was cut by 0 bases, the J end by 7 bases, with 20 bases between. CDR3 length: 17 amino acids. From germline, CDR1 is SGHDT and CDR2 YYEEEE. Here the CDR3 reads CASSLVLRGRGINEQFF. CDR3 sequence (DNA): TGTGCCAGCAGCTTGGTGTTGCGGGGCAGGGGGATTAATGAGCAGTTCTTC.

The V gene is TRBV11-1, the J gene TRBJ2-1; tentative D call: TRBD1 (7 bases). This CDR3 is built from 12 residues. The germline V and J ends were trimmed by 11 bases and 3 bases, with 11 bases remaining between them. CDR1 and CDR2 (germline): SGHAT, FQDESV (reference sequence). CDR3 in amino acids: CAGGTVYNEQFF. CDR3 nucleotides: TGTGCCGGCGGGACAGTCTACAATGAGCAGTTCTTC.

The chain uses TRBV30 and TRBJ1-1, with a tentative D call TRBD1 (6 bases). Germline CDR1 and CDR2: GTSNPN and SVGIG (reference sequence). This CDR3 has 17 amino acids. V lost 2 bases and J 2 bases, leaving 21 bases between the germline ends. The CDR3 DNA sequence: TGTGCCTGGAGTTCTCTTTATTCCGGGACACTTAACACTGAAGCTTTCTTT. It encodes CAWSSLYSGTLNTEAFF.

This sequence joins TRBV7-9 and TRBJ2-1; a possible D gene is TRBD2 (6 bases). CDR1 is SEHNR, CDR2 FQNEAQ, per germline (reference sequence). The length of the CDR3 is 14 residues. V gave up 5 bases and J gave up 9 bases, with 17 bases separating them. As DNA, the CDR3 is TGTGCCAGCAGCCACCCGACTATGGGAGGTGAGCAGTTCTTC. Residues: CASSHPTMGGEQFF.

The sample holds a few counts of this clone. The sample carries other DNA sequences with the same CDR3. The chain carries TRBV2 and TRBJ2-7; 9 bases are a match to TRBD1. V gave up 2 bases and J gave up 3 bases; unmatched junction bases: 2. Germline values: CDR1 SNHLY, CDR2 FYNNEI. The CDR3 runs 14 residues. In nucleotides, the CDR3 is TGTGCCAGCAGTGAACAGGGACAGGGCTACGAGCAGTACTTC. Translating it yields CASSEQGQGYEQYF.

The chain combines TRBV18 with TRBJ1-3; 7 bases map to TRBD1. The CDR3 contains 17 residues. The V gene end was trimmed by 7 bases and the J gene end by 0 bases; junction bases not matched to a gene: 12. The germline V gene encodes CDR1 KGHSH and CDR2 LQKENI. For the CDR3, the DNA is TGTGCCAGCTTAGCCGGGACAGAGCTTTACTCTGGAAACACCATATATTTT. It codes for CASLAGTELYSGNTIYF.

J is TRBJ2-3 and V is TRBV5-3, with 8 bases identical to TRBD2. TRBV5-3 is classed as an ORF, of uncertain function. CDR3 length equals 15 residues. J was trimmed by 3 bases and V by 1 base; bases with no gene match: 4. The CDR3 region is CARSLRAGVTDTQYF. The CDR3 DNA sequence: TGTGCCAGAAGCTTGCGAGCGGGAGTAACAGATACGCAGTATTTT.

This chain uses TRBV28 with TRBJ1-5; D is undetermined. The CDR3 covers 13 residues. Germline V gene data show CDR1 as MDHEN and CDR2 as SYDVKM. Trimming took off 5 bases at V and 7 bases at J, with 12 bases between the two ends. CDR3 nucleotide sequence: TGTGCCAGCAGTGTAGGATCAGGACAGCCCCAGCATTTT. Translated: CASSVGSGQPQHF. Variable domain in full (rest from reference TRBV28 and TRBJ1-5): DVKVTQSSRYLVKRTGEKVFLECVQDMDHENMFWYRQDPGLGLRLIYFSYDVKMKEKGDIPEGYSVSREKKERFSLILESASTNQTSMYLCASSVGSGQPQHFGDGTRLSIL.

This chain uses TRBV29-1 with TRBJ1-1; 10 bases agree with TRBD1. Germline CDR1 SQVTM, CDR2 ANQGSEA. V shed 8 bases, J shed 3 bases, and the junction held 6 bases outside the gene matches. CDR3 length equals 13 residues. The CDR3 protein is CSTRTGGDTEAFF. As DNA, the CDR3 is TGCAGCACACGGACAGGGGGGGACACTGAAGCTTTCTTT.

This chain joins TRBV5-4 and TRBJ2-7, with 8 bases identical to TRBD1. V dropped 0 bases and J dropped 6; count of bases not matched to a gene: 5. This CDR3 comprises 14 residues. Germline CDR1 and CDR2: SGHNT and YYREEE (reference sequence). CDR3 sequence reads: CASSLGQGQSEQYF. The CDR3, as DNA: TGTGCCAGCAGCTTGGGACAGGGGCAAAGCGAGCAGTACTTC.

CDR3 in amino acids: CAPRQGGTTEAFF. As DNA, the CDR3 is TGCGCCCCTAGACAGGGTGGGACCACTGAAGCTTTCTTT. The gene calls are TRBV10-1 and TRBJ1-1; TRBD1 agrees at 7 bases. CDR1 WNHNN and CDR2 SYGVQD come from the germline V gene (reference sequence). CDR3 size: 13 residues. J was trimmed by 4 bases and V by 11 bases; bases with no gene match: 10.

In its sample, this clone was seen once. This chain links TRBV25-1 with TRBJ2-3; D unclear. Germline V CDR1 and CDR2: MGHDK, SYGVNS. V was cut by 5 bases and J by 1 base, with 10 bases left in between. The CDR3 length is 14 residues. The CDR3 sequence is CASSKGEGTDTQYF. For the CDR3, the DNA is TGTGCCAGCAGTAAGGGCGAGGGCACAGATACGCAGTATTTT.

About this clone: Other DNA sequences in this specimen translate into the identical CDR3. This chain connects TRBV18 to TRBJ2-5; D is undetermined. Germline V lookup: CDR1 KGHSH, CDR2 LQKENI. Between the trimmed V and J ends, which lost 0 bases and 5 bases, there was a span of 4 bases. The CDR3 sequence is 12 residues long. CDR3 coding DNA: TGTGCCAGCTCACCACCGGCTGAGACCCAGTACTTC. Amino acid sequence: CASSPPAETQYF.